Presented here are 9 T cell receptor beta chains from one specimen sequenced in a study of OX40 agonist ivuxolimab in advanced cancers. TCRdb keeps only in-frame clones here, not all; method: immunoSEQ multiplex PCR. Of roughly 60,000 clones in the sample, over 75% were seen once. The sequencing here drew on CD4+ or CD8+ T cells sorted from blood, taken in a trial of the OX40 agonist ivuxolimab. The receptor source for this set is an adult with an advanced solid tumor such as melanoma, head and neck, liver or kidney cancer.

This clone has a handful of counts. One junction end disagrees with the germline gene, perhaps due to a read error. This sequence joins TRBV7-7 and TRBJ2-3; 9 positions match TRBD1. The CDR3 totals 15 residues. The germline gives CDR1 SSHAT, CDR2 FNYEAQ (reference sequence). In DNA, the CDR3 is TGTGCTAGCAGCCTCGGGACAGGGAACACAGATACGCAGTATTTT. Protein sequence: CASSLGTGNTDTQYF.

The chain joins TRBV28 to TRBJ2-1; D remains ambiguous. This CDR3 region has 16 residues. Trimming removed 4 bases from V and 0 bases from J, with 13 bases in between. CDR1 and CDR2 (germline): MDHEN, SYDVKM. In nucleotides, the CDR3 is TGTGCCAGCAGTTCTACCCTGGCCTACTCCTACAATGAGCAGTTCTTC. It is translated as CASSSTLAYSYNEQFF.

The chain combines TRBV6-6 with TRBJ1-5; D is perhaps TRBD1 (6 bases). The CDR3 is made up of 14 amino acids. Trimming pared 4 bases from V and 3 bases from J, leaving 10 bases between. CDR1 is MNHNY and CDR2 is SVGAGI in the germline V gene (reference sequence). Here the CDR3 DNA reads TGTGCCAGCAGTTCGAGGGGGACCAATCAGCCCCAGCATTTT. This gives the protein CASSSRGTNQPQHF.

The genes are TRBV14 and TRBJ2-7; D remains unclear. The CDR3 is made up of 13 amino acids. Germline lookup yields CDR1 SGHDN and CDR2 FVKESK. V was cut by 1 base and J by 2 bases, with 6 bases left in between. The CDR3 sequence is CASSQAGAYEQYF. CDR3 bases: TGTGCCAGCAGCCAAGCTGGCGCCTACGAGCAGTACTTC.

The chain joins TRBV13 to TRBJ2-2, with TRBD2 matching 10 bases. The CDR3 is 14 amino acids. Germline CDR1 PRHDT, CDR2 FYEKMQ (reference sequence). Germline trimming cut 5 bases from V and 7 bases from J; bases unmatched to any gene: 4. CDR3 residues: CASSLRTSGGELFF. CDR3 DNA: TGTGCCAGCAGCCTCAGGACTAGCGGCGGGGAGCTGTTTTTT.

This sequence joins TRBV5-1 and TRBJ1-4; D might be TRBD1 (5 bases). Per the germline V gene, CDR1 is SGHRS and CDR2 is YFSETQ. CDR3 size: 14 residues. V was pared by 5 bases and J by 7 bases, with 15 bases between. The CDR3 protein is CASRPGGSFEKLFF. For the CDR3, the DNA is TGCGCCAGCAGACCTGGGGGGAGTTTTGAAAAACTGTTTTTT.

This chain connects TRBV4-1 to TRBJ1-1, with a possible D match to TRBD1 (5 bases). Trimming shortened V by 4 bases and J by 4 bases, and 16 bases separated the two germline ends. Germline CDR1 is MGHRA and CDR2 is YSYEKL. The CDR3 is made up of 15 amino acids. In DNA form, the CDR3 reads TGCGCCAGCAGCCCTGGAGGCCGGGGGTTCACTGAAGCTTTCTTT. Protein: CASSPGGRGFTEAFF.

This clone was detected only a few times. V and J are TRBV7-2 and TRBJ1-5; D is perhaps TRBD1 (5 bases). The germline V gene encodes CDR1 SGHTA and CDR2 FQGNSA. This CDR3 is 13 amino acids long. Trimming removed 5 bases at V and 7 bases at J, with 12 bases between. CDR3 residues: CASSPWGDQPQHF. The CDR3, as DNA: TGTGCCAGCAGCCCCTGGGGGGACCAGCCCCAGCATTTT.

V usage is TRBV5-1 and J usage is TRBJ2-3, with D possibly being TRBD2 (5 bases). Germline V gene data show CDR1 as SGHRS and CDR2 as YFSETQ. The CDR3 runs to 16 residues. The V gene lost 0 bases and the J gene lost 0 bases, with 11 bases spanning the gap. The DNA of the CDR3 is TGCGCCAGCAGCTTGGAGGGCCGGACTAGCACAGATACGCAGTATTTT. It encodes CASSLEGRTSTDTQYF.